This T cell receptor beta chain was sequenced during a study of blood T cell repertoires in COVID-19 (dated by TCRdb to 2020 to 2021). In the study overall: Samples from collaborators originated in the United States, Italy and Spain and spanned both the acute and convalescent phases of COVID-19. The samples were drawn from the first 160 participants of the ongoing ImmuneRACE study and from over a thousand subjects provided by 6 global collaborators. The repertoires were released in a freely available public database intended as a resource for research on the immune response to SARS-CoV-2. Subjects who had been exposed to COVID-19, were actively infected with it, or had recovered from it provided the deeply sampled blood TCRbeta repertoires that made up the dataset. Sample metadata almost always included a de-identified subject ID, COVID-19 status, age in years and sex. Where HLA class I and class II types were available, the types were taken from metadata supplied by the sample provider, not from assay-based typing. The prospective study material was composed of cDNA or gDNA derived from T cells, B-cell-depleted T cells, or PBMCs.

The paper as a whole reports these results and caveats: Clinical and demographic metadata were provided uncurated, with the amount varying by source and participant.

The immunoSEQ Assay, a bias-controlled multiplex PCR, was used to amplify TCRbeta CDR3 regions from genomic DNA. Per the original workflow: Within the assay, amplification of reference gene primers was used to estimate how many nucleated cells each sample contained. To quantify the absolute abundance of each unique TCRbeta CDR3 rearrangement, sequence reads were collapsed and filtered. For each sample, productive Simpson clonality was calculated as the square root of Simpson's diversity index across productive rearrangements. TCRdb limited this immuneACCESS table to in-frame rearrangements with V and J called. A share of clones is missing; checked studies link under half to unresolved V genes, and the rest is unexplained. The V and J calls and clone size were taken over from that table, and D and trimming were inferred from the DNA. Counted in this sample were 150,000 to 180,000 clones; 78% of them appeared once. Of the sample, roughly 1.5% falls within the top ten clones.

Looking up the germline V gene yields CDR1 SGHDT and CDR2 YYEEEE. V gives up 1 base and J gives up 0 bases, and the segment between their germline ends measures 10 bases. Spanning cysteine to phenylalanine, the CDR3 consists of 15 amino acids. CDR3 DNA only is kept here, 45 bases in frame from base 1. Collaborating institutions collected whole blood in K2EDTA tubes following their own protocols. For TCRbeta analysis, collaborators shipped samples as frozen whole blood, isolated PBMCs, or DNA extracted from either of those sample types. This clone was recorded only once. The target of this receptor is not known. Base-call qualities are not available, and no considerably larger clone is one nucleotide away.

The chain is made from TRBV5-6 and TRBJ2-5; 5 matching bases give a weak D call of TRBD1. The specimen was peripheral blood. The sequence was obtained from a man at least 80 years old with acute or convalescent COVID-19. The nucleotide sequence is TGTGCCAGCAGCTTGTGGGGCAAGTACCAAGAGACCCAGTACTTC. Translated, this gives CASSLWGKYQETQYF.